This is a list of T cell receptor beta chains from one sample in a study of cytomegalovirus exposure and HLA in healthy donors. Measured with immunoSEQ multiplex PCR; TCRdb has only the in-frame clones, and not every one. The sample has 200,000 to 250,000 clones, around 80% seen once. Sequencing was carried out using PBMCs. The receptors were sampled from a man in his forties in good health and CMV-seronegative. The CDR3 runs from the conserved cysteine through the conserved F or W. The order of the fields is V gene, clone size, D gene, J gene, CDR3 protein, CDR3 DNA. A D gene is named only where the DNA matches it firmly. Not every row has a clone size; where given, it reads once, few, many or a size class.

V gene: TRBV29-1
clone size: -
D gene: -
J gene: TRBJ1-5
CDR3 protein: CSVVFGFSNQPQHF
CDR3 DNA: TGCAGCGTTGTATTCGGGTTTAGCAATCAGCCCCAGCATTTT

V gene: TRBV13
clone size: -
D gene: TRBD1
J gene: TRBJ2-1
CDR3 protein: CASSSRQGDNEQFF
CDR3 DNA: TGTGCCAGCAGCTCTCGCCAGGGGGACAATGAGCAGTTCTTC

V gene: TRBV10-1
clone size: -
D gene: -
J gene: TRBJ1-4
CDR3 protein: CASSEGGSRDEKLFF
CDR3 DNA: TGCGCCAGCAGTGAGGGCGGCTCGAGAGATGAAAAACTGTTTTTT

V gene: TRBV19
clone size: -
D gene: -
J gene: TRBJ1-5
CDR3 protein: CASSIDLARGPYSNQPQHF
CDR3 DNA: TGTGCCAGTAGTATAGATCTCGCCAGGGGACCGTATAGCAATCAGCCCCAGCATTTT

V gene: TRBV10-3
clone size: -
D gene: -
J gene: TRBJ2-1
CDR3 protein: CAIKVADSRWNEQFF
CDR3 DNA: TGTGCCATCAAAGTAGCGGACTCCCGATGGAATGAGCAGTTCTTC

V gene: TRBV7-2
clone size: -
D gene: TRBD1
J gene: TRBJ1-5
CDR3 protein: CASSVVPYRGRGSHTAQHF
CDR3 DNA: TGTGCCAGCAGCGTAGTACCTTACAGGGGGCGAGGGTCACACACGGCCCAGCATTTT

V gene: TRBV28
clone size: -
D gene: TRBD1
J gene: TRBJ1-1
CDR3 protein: CASRGTGRNTEAFF
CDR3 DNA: TGTGCCAGCAGGGGGACAGGGCGGAACACTGAAGCTTTCTTT

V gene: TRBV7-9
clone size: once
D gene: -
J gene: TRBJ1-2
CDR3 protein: CASSLFSGGYTF
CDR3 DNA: TGTGCCAGCAGCTTATTCAGCGGAGGCTACACCTTC

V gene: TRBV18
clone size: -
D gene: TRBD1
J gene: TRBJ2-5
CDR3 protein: CASSPPGQGETQYF
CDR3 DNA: TGTGCCAGCTCACCACCGGGACAGGGAGAGACCCAGTACTTC

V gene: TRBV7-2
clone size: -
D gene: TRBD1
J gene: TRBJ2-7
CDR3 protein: CASSYTGQSPSYEQYF
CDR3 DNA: TGTGCCAGCAGCTATACGGGACAGTCGCCTTCCTACGAGCAGTACTTC

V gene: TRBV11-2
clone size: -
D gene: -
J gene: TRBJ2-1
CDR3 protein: CASSLEETQGQFF
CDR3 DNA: TGTGCCAGCAGCTTAGAGGAGACTCAGGGGCAGTTCTTC

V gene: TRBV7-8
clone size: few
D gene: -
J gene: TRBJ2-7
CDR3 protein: CASSLNPRLAHEQYF
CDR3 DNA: TGTGCCAGCAGCTTAAATCCTCGGCTAGCCCACGAGCAGTACTTC

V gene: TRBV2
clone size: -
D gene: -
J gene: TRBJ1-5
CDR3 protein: CASRPTGPYSNQPQHF
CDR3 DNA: TGTGCCAGCAGGCCGACAGGCCCCTATAGCAATCAGCCCCAGCATTTT

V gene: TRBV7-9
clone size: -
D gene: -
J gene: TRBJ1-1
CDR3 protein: CASSLAGTLNTEAFF
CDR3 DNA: TGTGCCAGCAGCTTAGCCGGGACATTGAACACTGAAGCTTTCTTT

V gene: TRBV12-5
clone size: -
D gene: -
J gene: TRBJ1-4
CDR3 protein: CASGFGRPGESNEKLFF
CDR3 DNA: TGTGCTAGTGGTTTTGGACGACCGGGAGAGAGTAATGAAAAACTGTTTTTT

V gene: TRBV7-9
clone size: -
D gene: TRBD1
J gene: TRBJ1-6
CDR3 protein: CASSFYGTGGINNSPLHF
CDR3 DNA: TGTGCCAGCAGCTTTTATGGGACAGGGGGTATTAATAATTCACCCCTCCACTTT

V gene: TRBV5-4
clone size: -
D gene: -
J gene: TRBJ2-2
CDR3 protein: CASSPGVPSTGELFF
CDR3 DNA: TGTGCCAGCAGCCCGGGGGTCCCCTCCACCGGGGAGCTGTTTTTT

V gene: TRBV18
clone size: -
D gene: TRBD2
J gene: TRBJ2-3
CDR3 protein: CASSPTSAYQYF
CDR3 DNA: TGTGCCAGCTCACCGACTAGCGCCTACCAGTATTTT

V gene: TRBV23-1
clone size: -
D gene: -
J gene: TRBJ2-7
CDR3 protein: CASSPLSGSYEQYF
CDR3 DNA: TGCGCCAGCAGTCCCCTCTCGGGGAGTTACGAGCAGTACTTC

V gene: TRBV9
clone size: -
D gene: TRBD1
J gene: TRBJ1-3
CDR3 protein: CASSANPTGRSGNTIYF
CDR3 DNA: TGTGCCAGCAGCGCAAACCCGACAGGGCGCTCTGGAAACACCATATATTTT

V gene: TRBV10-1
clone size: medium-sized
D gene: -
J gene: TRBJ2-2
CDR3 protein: CASSESIETGELFF
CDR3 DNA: TGCGCCAGCAGTGAGTCGATAGAAACCGGGGAGCTGTTTTTT

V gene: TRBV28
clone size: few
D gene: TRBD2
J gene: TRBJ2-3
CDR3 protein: CASSSSGRGTDTQYF
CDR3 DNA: TGTGCCAGCAGTTCAAGCGGGAGGGGCACAGATACGCAGTATTTT

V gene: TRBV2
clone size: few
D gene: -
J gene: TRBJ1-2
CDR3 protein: CAGQRVAGGYTF
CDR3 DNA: TGTGCCGGGCAAAGGGTAGCGGGGGGCTACACCTTC

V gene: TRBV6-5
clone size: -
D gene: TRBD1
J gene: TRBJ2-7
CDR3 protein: CASSYQGASTYEQYF
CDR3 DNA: TGTGCCAGCAGTTACCAGGGGGCATCGACCTACGAGCAGTACTTC

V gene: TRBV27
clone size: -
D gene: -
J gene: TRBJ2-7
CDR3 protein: CASSLYPGQGIHEQYF
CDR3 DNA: TGTGCCAGCAGTTTATACCCCGGGCAGGGGATCCACGAGCAGTACTTC

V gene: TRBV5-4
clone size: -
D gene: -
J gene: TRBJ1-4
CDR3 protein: CASSLQGNEKLFF
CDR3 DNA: TGTGCCAGCAGCTTGCAGGGTAATGAAAAACTGTTTTTT

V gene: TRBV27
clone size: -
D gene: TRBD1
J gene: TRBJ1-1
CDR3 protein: CASRGQGVSRAFF
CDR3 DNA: TGTGCCTCGAGGGGACAGGGGGTGAGTAGGGCTTTCTTT

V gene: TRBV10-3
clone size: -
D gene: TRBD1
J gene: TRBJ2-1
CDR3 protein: CAITRTGKMDEQFF
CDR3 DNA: TGTGCCATCACGCGGACAGGGAAGATGGATGAGCAGTTCTTC

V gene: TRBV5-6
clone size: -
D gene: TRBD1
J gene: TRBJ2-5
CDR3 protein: CASSRTGQGETQYF
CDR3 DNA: TGTGCCAGCAGCCGGACAGGGCAAGGAGAGACCCAGTACTTC

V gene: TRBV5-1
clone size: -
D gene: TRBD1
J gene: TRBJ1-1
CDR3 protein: CASSLDRGQGMNTEAFF
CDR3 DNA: TGCGCCAGCAGCTTGGACAGGGGGCAAGGGATGAACACTGAAGCTTTCTTT

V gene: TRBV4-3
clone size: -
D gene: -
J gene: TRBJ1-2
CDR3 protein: CASSQDRGVSYYGYTF
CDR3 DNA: TGCGCCAGCAGCCAAGATCGAGGCGTCAGTTACTATGGCTACACCTTC

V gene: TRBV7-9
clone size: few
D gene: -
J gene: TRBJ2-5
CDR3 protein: CASSRQVLGETQYF
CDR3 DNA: TGTGCCAGCAGCCGACAGGTTCTCGGAGAGACCCAGTACTTC

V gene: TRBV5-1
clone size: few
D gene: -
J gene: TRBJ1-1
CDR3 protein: CASSPGRGGNTEAFF
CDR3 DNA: TGCGCCAGCAGCCCAGGGCGGGGGGGGAACACTGAAGCTTTCTTT

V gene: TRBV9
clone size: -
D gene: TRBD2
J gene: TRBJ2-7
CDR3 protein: CASSVAAGGSSYEQYF
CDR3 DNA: TGTGCCAGCAGCGTAGCGGCGGGAGGCTCCTCCTACGAGCAGTACTTC

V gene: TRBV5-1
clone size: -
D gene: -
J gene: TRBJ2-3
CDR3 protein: CASSEDRLTDTQYF
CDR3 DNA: TGCGCCAGCAGCGAGGACAGACTCACAGATACGCAGTATTTT

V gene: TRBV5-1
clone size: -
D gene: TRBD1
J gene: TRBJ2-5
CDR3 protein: CASSFHMATGDETQYF
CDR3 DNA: TGCGCCAGCAGCTTCCATATGGCCACAGGGGACGAGACCCAGTACTTC

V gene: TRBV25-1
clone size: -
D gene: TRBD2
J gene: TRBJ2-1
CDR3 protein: CASSVLAEPHNEQFF
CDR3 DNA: TGTGCCAGCAGTGTTCTAGCGGAACCCCACAATGAGCAGTTCTTC

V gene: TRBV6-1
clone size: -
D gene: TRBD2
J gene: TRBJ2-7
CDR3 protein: CASIGLAGSYEQYF
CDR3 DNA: TGTGCCAGCATTGGACTAGCGGGGTCCTACGAGCAGTACTTC

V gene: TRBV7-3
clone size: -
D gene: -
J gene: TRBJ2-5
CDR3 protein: CASSLIPLMETQYF
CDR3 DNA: TGTGCCAGCAGCCTCATTCCCCTAATGGAGACCCAGTACTTC

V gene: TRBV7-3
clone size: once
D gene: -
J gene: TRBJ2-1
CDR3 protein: CASSSRQASYNEQFF
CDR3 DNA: TGTGCCAGCAGCTCTCGACAGGCGTCCTACAATGAGCAGTTCTTC

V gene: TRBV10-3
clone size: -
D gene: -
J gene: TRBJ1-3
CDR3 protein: CAISTTSSGNTIYF
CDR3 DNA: TGTGCCATCAGTACGACAAGCTCTGGAAACACCATATATTTT

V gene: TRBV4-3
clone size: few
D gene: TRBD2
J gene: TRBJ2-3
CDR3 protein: CASRIAGGSDTQYF
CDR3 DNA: TGCGCCAGCCGGATAGCGGGGGGCAGCGATACGCAGTATTTT

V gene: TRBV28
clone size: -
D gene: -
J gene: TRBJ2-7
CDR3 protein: CASRLFSGYEQYF
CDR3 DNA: TGTGCCAGCAGACTCTTCTCGGGCTACGAGCAGTACTTC

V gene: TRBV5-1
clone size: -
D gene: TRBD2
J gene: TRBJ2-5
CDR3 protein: CASSVAGGPQETQYF
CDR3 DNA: TGCGCCAGCAGCGTAGCGGGGGGGCCCCAAGAGACCCAGTACTTC

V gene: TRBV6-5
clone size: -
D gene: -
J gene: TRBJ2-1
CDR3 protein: CASSYYRVSNEQFF
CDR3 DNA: TGTGCCAGCAGTTACTACAGGGTTAGCAATGAGCAGTTCTTC

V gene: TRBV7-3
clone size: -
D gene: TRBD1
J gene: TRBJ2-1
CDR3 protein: CASSRGTGELAWDNEQFF
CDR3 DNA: TGTGCCAGCAGTCGAGGGACAGGGGAATTGGCTTGGGACAATGAGCAGTTCTTC

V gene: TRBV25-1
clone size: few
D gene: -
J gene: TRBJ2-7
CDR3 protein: CASSASSVEQYF
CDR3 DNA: TGTGCCAGCAGTGCTTCTAGCGTCGAGCAGTACTTC

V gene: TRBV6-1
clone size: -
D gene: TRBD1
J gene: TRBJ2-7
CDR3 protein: CASYRDRGSYEQYF
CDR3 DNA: TGTGCCAGTTACCGGGACAGGGGGTCCTACGAGCAGTACTTC

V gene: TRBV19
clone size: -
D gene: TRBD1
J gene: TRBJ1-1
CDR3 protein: CASSGTGSAFF
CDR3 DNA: TGTGCCAGTTCCGGGACAGGGTCAGCTTTCTTT

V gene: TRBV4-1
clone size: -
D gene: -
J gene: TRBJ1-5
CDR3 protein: CASSRLTVPNQPQHF
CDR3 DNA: TGCGCCAGCAGCCGATTGACAGTCCCCAATCAGCCCCAGCATTTT

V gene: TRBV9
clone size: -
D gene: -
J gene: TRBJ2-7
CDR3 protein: CASSDRAFTYEQYF
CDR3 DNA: TGTGCCAGCAGCGACAGGGCTTTCACCTACGAGCAGTACTTC

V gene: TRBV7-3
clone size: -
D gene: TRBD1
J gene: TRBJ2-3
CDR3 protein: CASSLTTGTQYF
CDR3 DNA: TGTGCCAGCAGCCTGACGACAGGGACGCAGTATTTT